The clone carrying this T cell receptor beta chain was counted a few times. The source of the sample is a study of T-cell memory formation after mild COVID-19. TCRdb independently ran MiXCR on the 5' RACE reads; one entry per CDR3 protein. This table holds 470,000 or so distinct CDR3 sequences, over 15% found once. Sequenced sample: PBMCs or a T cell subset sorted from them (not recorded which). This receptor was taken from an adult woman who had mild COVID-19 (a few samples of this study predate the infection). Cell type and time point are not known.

The CDR3 region is CASSWTQSNEKLFF. The CDR3 nucleotides read TGTGCCAGCAGCTGGACCCAGAGTAATGAAAAACTGTTTTTT. The chain couples TRBV7-6 to TRBJ1-4; the D is unclear. This CDR3 is built from 14 residues. Trimming removed 4 bases at V and 4 bases at J, with 10 bases between. Germline V CDR1 and CDR2: SGHVS, FNYEAQ.